What follows are 21 T cell receptor beta chains derived from one specimen sequenced in a study of blood T cell repertoires in COVID-19 (TCRdb year 2020). The protocol used for the library was the immunoSEQ multiplex PCR assay. TCRdb mirrors the immuneACCESS table, restricted to in-frame sequences. Some clones are absent from its copies; in checked studies, under half trace to an unresolved V gene, and the reason for the others is unknown. In all, the sample holds fewer than 700,000 clones, and about 88% of those were seen once. Less than 9% of the sample is taken by the ten largest. Sequences were obtained from peripheral blood. All receptors derive from a woman in her 50s with COVID-19, enrolled during active disease.

The chain has TRBV18 and TRBJ2-2; D remains ambiguous. Per the germline V gene, CDR1 is KGHSH and CDR2 is LQKENI. Trimming removed 6 bases from V and 3 bases from J, with 8 bases in between. The length of the CDR3 is 13 residues. Written as DNA, the CDR3 is TGTGCCAGCTCTCCCGCGCACACCGGGGAGCTGTTTTTT. Translation: CASSPAHTGELFF.

This clone was found once. This sequence joins TRBV5-5 and TRBJ2-6; 9 nucleotides line up with TRBD1. CDR3 length equals 18 residues. Trimming removed 6 bases from V and 2 bases from J; junction bases left unmatched: 12. Germline CDR1 SGHKS, CDR2 YYEKEE (reference sequence). CDR3 DNA sequence: TGTGCCAGCATCCTGGGGAGGACAGGGGCGCCTGGGGCCAACGTCCTGACTTTC. Protein: CASILGRTGAPGANVLTF.

DNA for the CDR3: TGTGCCTGGAGATACAGGGAGACAACTGAAGCTTTCTTT. Translated, it gives CAWRYRETTEAFF. The chain recombines TRBV30 with TRBJ1-1, with D perhaps TRBD1 (6 bases). The CDR3 has 13 amino acids. With 3 bases removed from V and 5 bases from J, the gap between germline ends came to 13 bases. CDR1 is GTSNPN, CDR2 SVGIG, per germline (reference sequence).

This clone was picked up one time. The chain has TRBV28 and TRBJ1-2, with 7 bases that match TRBD1. V shed 6 bases and J 4 bases; nucleotides not matched to a gene: 5. Germline-derived CDR1 and CDR2 are MDHEN and SYDVKM. There are 13 residues in the CDR3. CDR3 amino acids: CASSSTGVYGYTF. CDR3 sequence (DNA): TGTGCCAGCAGCAGCACAGGGGTCTATGGCTACACCTTC.

This chain links TRBV6-5 with TRBJ1-5; D remains unclear. The CDR3 consists of 15 residues. Germline assignment: CDR1 MNHEY and CDR2 SVGAGI. V dropped 5 bases and J dropped 4 bases, with 15 bases sitting between them. The CDR3 spells CASSPTEYANQPQHF. DNA of the CDR3: TGTGCCAGCAGTCCGACTGAGTATGCGAATCAGCCCCAGCATTTT.

This chain joins TRBV6-6 and TRBJ2-3; 10 bases map to TRBD2. The V gene end was trimmed by 8 bases and the J gene end by 4 bases; junction bases not matched to a gene: 3. Per the germline V gene, CDR1 is MNHNY and CDR2 is SVGAGI (reference sequence). The length of the CDR3 is 13 residues. The CDR3 DNA sequence: TGTGCCAGCCATGGACTAGCGGCAGATACGCAGTATTTT. Translated: CASHGLAADTQYF.

The chain uses TRBV3-1 (or the pseudogene TRBV3-2) and TRBJ2-3; D possibly corresponds to TRBD1 (5 bases). The CDR3 sequence is 14 residues long. Germline CDR1 is LGHDT and CDR2 is YNNKEL (reference sequence). Trimming stripped 5 bases from V and 2 bases from J, with 11 bases between. CDR3 DNA: TGTGCCAGCAGCTCCCGACAGACCACAGATACGCAGTATTTT. The encoded protein is CASSSRQTTDTQYF.

The CDR3 is CASSPRQTDTQYF. The CDR3 coding sequence is TGTGCCAGCAGTCCAAGACAAACAGATACGCAGTATTTT. V gene TRBV28 combines with J gene TRBJ2-3; no clear D gene. The CDR3 extends over 13 amino acids. Trimming shortened V by 5 bases and J by 3 bases, and 9 bases separated the two germline ends. CDR1 MDHEN and CDR2 SYDVKM come from the germline V gene.

The chain carries TRBV4-1 and TRBJ1-2; no firm D call. Germline CDR1 reads MGHRA; CDR2 reads YSYEKL. There are 13 residues in the CDR3. The germline V and J ends were trimmed by 1 base and 8 bases, with 11 bases remaining between them. CDR3 loop: CASSQVDSRGYTF. CDR3 DNA: TGCGCCAGCAGCCAAGTTGACTCTAGGGGCTACACCTTC.

The chain joins TRBV6-5 to TRBJ1-2; perhaps TRBD1 as D (5 bases). Germline CDR1 reads MNHEY; CDR2 reads SVGAGI. The CDR3 is made up of 10 amino acids. The V and J ends lost 11 bases and 7 bases respectively, with 11 bases between them. CDR3 sequence: CAGGDVGYTF. In nucleotides, the CDR3 is TGTGCCGGGGGGGATGTTGGCTACACCTTC.

The V call is TRBV7-3, the J call TRBJ1-1, with D unresolved. This CDR3 spans 15 amino acids. CDR1 is SGHTA, CDR2 FQGTGA, per germline. Deletions cut 6 bases from V and 6 bases from J, with 20 bases between. CDR3 nucleotide sequence: TGTGCCAGCAGTTCCCTCTTACCTGGCAAGTCTGAAGCTTTCTTT. As protein: CASSSLLPGKSEAFF. Looking up the rest from reference TRBV7-3 and TRBJ1-1 gives the full variable domain: GAGVSQTPSNKVTEKGKYVELRCDPISGHTALYWYRQSLGQGPEFLIYFQGTGAADDSGLPNDRFFAVRPEGSVSTLKIQRTERGDSAVYLCASSSLLPGKSEAFFGQGTRLTVV.

The V gene is TRBV4-1, the J gene TRBJ1-2, with 7 bases that match TRBD1. Germline V gene data show CDR1 as MGHRA and CDR2 as YSYEKL. This CDR3 spans 14 amino acids. The V gene end was trimmed by 4 bases and the J gene end by 8 bases; junction bases not matched to a gene: 10. The CDR3 DNA is TGCGCCAGCAGCCTCCGACAGGGAGATGAAGGCTACACCTTC. It specifies CASSLRQGDEGYTF.

The chain recombines TRBV30 with TRBJ2-3; D not resolved. V lost 3 bases, J lost 3 bases, and 16 bases lay in between. Germline V gives CDR1 GTSNPN, CDR2 SVGIG (reference sequence). The CDR3 runs 15 residues. CDR3 sequence reads: CAWRPLGSGTDTQYF. The CDR3 bases are TGTGCCTGGAGGCCCCTCGGGTCTGGTACAGATACGCAGTATTTT. The whole variable domain, remainder taken from reference TRBV30 and TRBJ2-3, is SQTIHQWPATLVQPVGSPLSLECTVEGTSNPNLYWYRQAAGRGLQLLFYSVGIGQISSEVPQNLSASRPQDRQFILSSKKLLLSDSGFYLCAWRPLGSGTDTQYFGPGTRLTVL.

The chain recombines TRBV7-9 with TRBJ2-3; 10 bases match TRBD2. The length of the CDR3 is 17 residues. Per the germline V gene, CDR1 is SEHNR and CDR2 is FQNEAQ (reference sequence). The V gene end was trimmed by 7 bases and the J gene end by 3 bases; junction bases not matched to a gene: 13. CDR3 DNA sequence: TGTGCCAGCAACTACGGGGGAGCGGGGGGGCATACAGATACGCAGTATTTT. Protein product: CASNYGGAGGHTDTQYF. The full variable domain, with the rest looked up from reference TRBV7-9 and TRBJ2-3, is DTGVSQNPRHKITKRGQNVTFRCDPISEHNRLYWYRQTLGQGPEFLTYFQNEAQLEKSRLLSDRFSAERPKGSFSTLEIQRTEQGDSAMYLCASNYGGAGGHTDTQYFGPGTRLTVL.

V gene TRBV2 combines with J gene TRBJ2-3; D perhaps matches TRBD2 (6 bases). Germline lookup yields CDR1 SNHLY and CDR2 FYNNEI. The CDR3 length is 14 residues. V lost 6 bases, J lost 2 bases, and 12 bases lay in between. CDR3 sequence: CASSPGVTTDTQYF. The CDR3 nucleotides read TGTGCCAGCAGCCCGGGGGTAACCACAGATACGCAGTATTTT.

The J gene is TRBJ1-2, the V gene TRBV4-1, with D maybe TRBD1 (5 bases). The CDR3 loop spans 17 amino acids. Germline V gene data show CDR1 as MGHRA and CDR2 as YSYEKL. Trimming removed 1 base at V and 4 bases at J, with 19 bases between. The CDR3: CASSQGRATDNVYGYTF. CDR3 coding DNA: TGCGCCAGCAGCCAAGGACGCGCGACAGACAACGTCTATGGCTACACCTTC.

The rearrangement links TRBV28 to TRBJ1-3; possibly TRBD1 for D (5 bases). The CDR3 totals 13 residues. The V and J ends lost 6 bases and 4 bases respectively, with 10 bases between them. Germline CDR1 reads MDHEN; CDR2 reads SYDVKM. CDR3 DNA: TGTGCCAGCAGAGGGGCAGGGGGAAACACCATATATTTT. Its translation: CASRGAGGNTIYF.

The chain is built from TRBV7-2 and TRBJ1-5; perhaps TRBD1 as D (5 bases). The length of the CDR3 is 13 residues. Trimming took off 2 bases at V and 4 bases at J, with 6 bases between the two ends. Germline loops: CDR1 SGHTA, CDR2 FQGNSA. The CDR3 sequence is CASSLKGNQPQHF. As DNA, the CDR3 is TGTGCCAGCAGCTTAAAGGGGAATCAGCCCCAGCATTTT.

The chain employs TRBV11-2 and TRBJ2-2; 8 bases align to TRBD1. CDR3 length: 15 amino acids. Germline V gene lookup returns CDR1 SGHAT and CDR2 FQNNGV. Losses at the gene ends were 5 bases for V and 1 base for J; bases not matched to a gene: 3. The CDR3 loop is CASSIGQGNTGELFF. The CDR3, as DNA: TGTGCCAGCAGCATAGGACAGGGGAACACCGGGGAGCTGTTTTTT.

This clone was counted a few times. The chain carries TRBV4-2 and TRBJ2-2; D is perhaps TRBD2 (5 bases). From germline, CDR1 is LGHNA and CDR2 YNFKEQ. V gave up 0 bases and J gave up 6 bases, with 11 bases separating them. The CDR3 loop spans 15 amino acids. CDR3: CASSQDLAWAGELFF. CDR3 bases: TGTGCCAGCAGCCAAGATCTAGCTTGGGCCGGGGAGCTGTTTTTT.

This clone was detected once. The rearrangement joins TRBV9 to TRBJ1-2, with D perhaps matching TRBD1 (6 bases). V lost 3 bases, J lost 3 bases, and 12 bases lay in between. Germline assignment: CDR1 SGDLS and CDR2 YYNGEE. The CDR3 runs to 14 residues. The CDR3 coding sequence is TGTGCCAGCAGCGGAGACAAGGGGGACTATGGCTACACCTTC. Residues: CASSGDKGDYGYTF.